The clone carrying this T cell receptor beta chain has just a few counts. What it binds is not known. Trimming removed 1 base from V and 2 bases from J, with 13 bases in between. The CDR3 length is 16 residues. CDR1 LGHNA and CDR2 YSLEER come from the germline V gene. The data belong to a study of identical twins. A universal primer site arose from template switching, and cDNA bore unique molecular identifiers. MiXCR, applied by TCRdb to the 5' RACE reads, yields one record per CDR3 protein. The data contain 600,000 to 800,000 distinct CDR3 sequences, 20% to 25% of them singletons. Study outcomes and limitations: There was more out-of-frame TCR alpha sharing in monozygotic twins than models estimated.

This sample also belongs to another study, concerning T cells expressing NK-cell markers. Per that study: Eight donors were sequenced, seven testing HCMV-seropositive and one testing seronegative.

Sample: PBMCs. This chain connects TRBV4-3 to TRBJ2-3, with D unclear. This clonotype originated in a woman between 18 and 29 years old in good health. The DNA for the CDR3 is TGCGCCAGCAGCCAAGCCAGGAGATACCCCACAGATACGCAGTATTTT. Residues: CASSQARRYPTDTQYF.